This TCR beta chain comes out of a study of cytomegalovirus exposure and HLA in healthy donors. V was trimmed by 2 bases and J by 5 bases, leaving 17 bases between them. Germline V gene data show CDR1 as SGHVS and CDR2 as FQNEAQ. The CDR3 spans 16 residues. The PCR contained 60 Vbeta and 13 Jbeta primers. Assay: immunoSEQ multiplex PCR; the TCRdb copy retains only in-frame clones and omits some. The sample carries some 190,000 clones, 76% recorded once. The origin of this receptor is a woman in her 30s in good health and CMV-seropositive. Input material: PBMCs. The chain combines TRBV7-8 with TRBJ2-3, with D possibly matching TRBD2 (5 bases). CDR3 sequence (DNA): TGTGCCAGCAGCTTAAGTAACCGGGGATTGAGAGATACGCAGTATTTT. It yields the protein CASSLSNRGLRDTQYF.